These 22 T cell receptor beta chains originate from one sample sequenced in a study of cytomegalovirus exposure and HLA in healthy donors. Primers for the PCR totalled 60 Vbeta and 13 Jbeta. Method: immunoSEQ multiplex PCR; TCRdb's copy keeps in-frame clones and lacks some. The table shows about 210,000 clones, with 82% occurring only once. Sequencing used PBMCs. The receptors stem from a man between 35 and 55 years old in good health and CMV-seropositive.

The chain couples TRBV9 to TRBJ2-7; TRBD1 matches 12 bases. V dropped 4 bases and J dropped 4; count of bases not matched to a gene: 9. CDR1 SGDLS and CDR2 YYNGEE come from the germline V gene. There are 16 residues in the CDR3. The CDR3 reads CASSPSPGQGAYEQYF. The CDR3, as DNA: TGTGCCAGCAGCCCTAGCCCGGGACAGGGGGCTTACGAGCAGTACTTC.

The J gene is TRBJ2-7, the V gene TRBV5-6, with TRBD1 as a possible D gene (6 bases). Trimming stripped 4 bases from V and 2 bases from J, with 13 bases between. Germline CDR1 SGHDT, CDR2 YYEEEE. The CDR3 is 14 residues long. CDR3 bases: TGTGCCAGCAGCCCGGGACACCGAACCTACGAGCAGTACTTC. It is translated as CASSPGHRTYEQYF. The full variable domain, its missing parts supplied by reference TRBV5-6 and TRBJ2-7, is DAGVTQSPTHLIKTRGQQVTLRCSPKSGHDTVSWYQQALGQGPQFIFQYYEEEERQRGNFPDRFSGHQFPNYSSELNVNALLLGDSALYLCASSPGHRTYEQYFGPGTRLTVT.

The genes are TRBV27 and TRBJ2-7; 10 nucleotides line up with TRBD2. J was trimmed by 4 bases and V by 4 bases; bases with no gene match: 4. There are 14 residues in the CDR3. CDR1 MNHEY and CDR2 SMNVEV come from the germline V gene (reference sequence). In DNA, the CDR3 is TGTGCCAGCAGTTCGACTAGCGGGTTTTACGAGCAGTACGTC. This gives the protein CASSSTSGFYEQYV.

The rearrangement uses TRBV29-1 and TRBJ2-1; D gene uncertain. The CDR3 length is 14 residues. Trimming took off 0 bases at V and 4 bases at J, with 10 bases between the two ends. Germline V gives CDR1 SQVTM, CDR2 ANQGSEA. In nucleotides, the CDR3 is TGCAGCGTTGAAGATTCCCTCCCGTACAATGAGCAGTTCTTC. Its translation is CSVEDSLPYNEQFF.

This clone has just one count. The chain has TRBV7-3 and TRBJ1-1; no clear D gene. The CDR3 loop spans 14 amino acids. V shed 2 bases and J shed 4 bases, with 11 bases lying between them. The germline V gene encodes CDR1 SGHTA and CDR2 FQGTGA. The CDR3 nucleotides read TGTGCCAGCAGCTTACGACCGGAGGGCACTGAAGCTTTCTTT. Translated: CASSLRPEGTEAFF.

V gene TRBV6-1 combines with J gene TRBJ2-5; unclear D gene. CDR1 is MNHNS, CDR2 SASEGT, per germline. V lost 0 bases to trimming and J lost 0 bases, with 5 bases between them. The CDR3 has 14 residues. The CDR3 sequence is CASSEARYQETQYF. CDR3 coding DNA: TGTGCCAGCAGTGAAGCCAGGTACCAAGAGACCCAGTACTTC.

The chain recombines TRBV10-3 with TRBJ1-4; 7 nucleotides match TRBD1. The CDR3 contains 16 residues. Germline assignment: CDR1 ENHRY and CDR2 SYGVKD. Trimming at V came to 8 bases and at J to 0 bases, leaving 9 bases not matched to a gene. The CDR3 protein is CAIGTGDSSTNEKLFF. The DNA of the CDR3 is TGTGCCATCGGAACCGGGGACAGCTCAACTAATGAAAAACTGTTTTTT.

V and J are TRBV5-1 and TRBJ1-1; 8 bases align to TRBD1. Germline V gene sequence: CDR1 SGHRS, CDR2 YFSETQ. The CDR3 is made up of 14 amino acids. The V and J ends lost 4 bases and 6 bases, in that order; junction bases with no gene match: 8. CDR3 DNA: TGCGCCAGCAGCCCGGGACAGGAGGTATCTGAAGCTTTCTTT. Translating gives CASSPGQEVSEAFF.

V gene TRBV27 combines with J gene TRBJ1-2; TRBD1 might be the D (5 bases). Germline V gene data show CDR1 as MNHEY and CDR2 as SMNVEV (reference sequence). Trimming left V 2 bases short and J 6 bases short, with 19 bases between. The CDR3 is 16 residues long. CDR3 sequence (DNA): TGTGCCAGCAGTTTACGGGGGGGGGTCCCTCCGGATGGCTACACCTTC. Amino acids: CASSLRGGVPPDGYTF.

The chain couples TRBV29-1 to TRBJ1-2; 8 bases align to TRBD1. V gave up 7 bases and J gave up 3 bases; unmatched junction bases: 4. CDR1 is SQVTM, CDR2 ANQGSEA, per germline. The CDR3 has 12 amino acids. The CDR3 coding sequence is TGCAGCGCACAGGGGGAGGACTATGGCTACACCTTC. As protein: CSAQGEDYGYTF. The full variable domain, with the rest looked up from reference TRBV29-1 and TRBJ1-2, is SAVISQKPSRDICQRGTSLTIQCQVDSQVTMMFWYRQQPGQSLTLIATANQGSEATYESGFVIDKFPISRPNLTFSTLTVSNMSPEDSSIYLCSAQGEDYGYTFGSGTRLTVV.

J is TRBJ2-3 and V is TRBV4-2, with 12 bases lining up with TRBD2. This CDR3 is 16 amino acids long. In germline, CDR1 is LGHNA, CDR2 YNFKEQ. Trimming took 0 bases from V and 3 from J; bases not matched to a gene: 1. The CDR3 is CASSQEGLAGTDTQYF. The CDR3 region has the DNA TGTGCCAGCAGCCAAGAAGGACTAGCGGGGACAGATACGCAGTATTTT.

The gene calls are TRBV27 and TRBJ1-4; D possibly corresponds to TRBD1 (6 bases). CDR3 length equals 14 residues. V was pared by 4 bases and J by 7 bases, with 13 bases between. Germline V lookup: CDR1 MNHEY, CDR2 SMNVEV (reference sequence). The CDR3 DNA reads as TGTGCCAGCAGTTCACAGGGCCGGAGTGAAAAACTGTTTTTT. It specifies CASSSQGRSEKLFF.

The chain combines TRBV27 with TRBJ2-1; no reliable D call. Deletions cut 3 bases from V and 4 bases from J, with 7 bases between. In germline, CDR1 is MNHEY, CDR2 SMNVEV (reference sequence). The CDR3 is made up of 13 amino acids. CDR3 DNA: TGTGCCAGCAGTTTGTTCCTGTACAATGAGCAGTTCTTC. It yields the protein CASSLFLYNEQFF.

A few counts support this clone. The chain joins TRBV6-1 to TRBJ2-7; 11 bases agree with TRBD2. CDR1 is MNHNS and CDR2 is SASEGT in the germline V gene. With 5 bases clipped from V and 2 bases from J, the junction kept 2 bases outside the gene matches. The CDR3 is 14 amino acids. The CDR3 region has the DNA TGTGCCAGCAGTCCGGGACTAGCGGCCTACGAGCAGTACGTC. It specifies CASSPGLAAYEQYV.

The chain recombines TRBV5-1 with TRBJ2-7; no clear D gene. Germline CDR1 is SGHRS and CDR2 is YFSETQ. The CDR3 spans 13 residues. In DNA form, the CDR3 reads TGCGCAGCTTTATCGGGTCCCTACTACGAGCAGTACGTC. Translating it yields CAALSGPYYEQYV.

The V and J genes are TRBV25-1 and TRBJ2-3, with unresolved D. CDR1 is MGHDK and CDR2 is SYGVNS in the germline V gene. V was cut by 2 bases and J by 1 base, with 7 bases left in between. This CDR3 has 14 amino acids. The CDR3 coding sequence is TGTGCCAGCAGTGAAGGCCGGGGCACAGATACGCAGTATTTT. This encodes CASSEGRGTDTQYF. Drawing the rest from reference TRBV25-1 and TRBJ2-3, the complete variable domain is EADIYQTPRYLVIGTGKKITLECSQTMGHDKMYWYQQDPGMELHLIHYSYGVNSTEKGDLSSESTVSRIRTEHFPLTLESARPSHTSQYLCASSEGRGTDTQYFGPGTRLTVL.

This sequence joins TRBV7-9 and TRBJ2-1; TRBD2 aligns across 15 bases. Germline V gene lookup returns CDR1 SEHNR and CDR2 FQNEAQ (reference sequence). This CDR3 region has 18 residues. V dropped 9 bases and J dropped 5; count of bases not matched to a gene: 14. In DNA, the CDR3 is TGTGCCAGAGGGGCTCTTCCGGGACTAGCGGGAGGCGACAATGAGCAGTTCTTC. It specifies CARGALPGLAGGDNEQFF.

As DNA, the CDR3 is TGCGCCAGCACTGGCGGACAGGGAGTGAACGAGCAGTACTTC. Its protein product is CASTGGQGVNEQYF. The chain carries TRBV5-1 and TRBJ2-7; 8 nucleotides align to TRBD1. The CDR3 runs to 14 residues. V lost 6 bases and J lost 5; bases outside the gene matches: 10. The V gene's germline CDR1 is SGHRS and CDR2 YFSETQ. Based on the CDR3 plus reference TRBV5-1 and TRBJ2-7, the full variable domain is KAGVTQTPRYLIKTRGQQVTLSCSPISGHRSVSWYQQTPGQGLQFLFEYFSETQRNKGNFPGRFSGRQFSNSRSEMNVSTLELGDSALYLCASTGGQGVNEQYFGPGTRLTVT.

The chain uses TRBV7-9 and TRBJ2-1; TRBD2 aligns across 9 bases. Trimming at V came to 3 bases and at J to 2 bases, leaving 2 bases not matched to a gene. Germline V CDR1 and CDR2: SEHNR, FQNEAQ (reference sequence). The CDR3 is 15 residues long. The CDR3 DNA sequence: TGTGCCAGCAGCTTGGCGGGAGGGACCTACAATGAGCAGTTCTTC. It encodes CASSLAGGTYNEQFF.

A single count supports this clone. V and J are TRBV6-5 and TRBJ2-3, with D possibly matching TRBD2 (5 bases). The CDR3 length is 14 residues. With 5 bases removed from V and 1 base from J, the gap between germline ends came to 10 bases. Germline assignment: CDR1 MNHEY and CDR2 SVGAGI. The CDR3 DNA reads TGTGCCAGCAGTCTCTGGGGAGGCACAGATACGCAGTATTTT. The encoded protein is CASSLWGGTDTQYF.

The genes are TRBV15 and TRBJ1-5; 9 bases fit TRBD1. Germline CDR1 is LNHNV and CDR2 is YYDKDF (reference sequence). This CDR3 comprises 14 residues. V trimming: 5 bases; J trimming: 6 bases; junction bases outside the gene matches: 5. In nucleotides, the CDR3 is TGTGCCACCAGCCGAAACAGGGGGCGTCAGCCCCAGCATTTT. Translation gives CATSRNRGRQPQHF.

The chain recombines TRBV25-1 with TRBJ1-2; D is ambiguous. With 3 bases removed from V and 0 bases from J, the gap between germline ends came to 8 bases. The germline V gene has CDR1 MGHDK and CDR2 SYGVNS. This CDR3 contains 14 residues. The CDR3 DNA follows: TGTGCCAGCAGTGATGGGCACCCTAACTATGGCTACACCTTC. Translation gives CASSDGHPNYGYTF.